These 20 T cell receptor beta chains were all obtained from the same sample, sequenced in a study of PD-1 blockade in classical Hodgkin lymphoma (dated by TCRdb to about 2020). The label giving this sample's time point can be read as: cycle 4 day 1 (C4D1), after 6 weeks of nivolumab. Every trial patient had relapsed after autologous stem cell transplantation, and cohorts A, B and C differed in prior brentuximab vedotin exposure. Using a Miltenyi CD8+ T cell isolation kit, CD8+ T cells were purified from thawed PBMCs through magnetic negative selection. The method behind the library was the immunoSEQ multiplex PCR assay. TCRdb carries this immuneACCESS record with in-frame sequences only. Its versions omit some clonotypes, under half of them owing to an unresolved V gene in the studies checked, with the rest unexplained. The sample includes roughly 2,600 clones, with around 60% observed a single time. The ten largest clones add up to about 44% of the sample.

The sequences come from CD8+ T cells from blood, collected before the fourth cycle of nivolumab. The receptors stem from a human donor with classical Hodgkin lymphoma.

The genes are TRBV4-3 and TRBJ2-2; 16 bases line up with TRBD2. The CDR3 sequence is 20 residues long. J was trimmed by 2 bases and V by 0 bases; bases with no gene match: 6. Germline assignment: CDR1 LGHNA and CDR2 YSLEER. This chain's CDR3 is CASSQDRGLAGGPNTGELFF. The CDR3 coding sequence is TGCGCCAGCAGCCAAGATAGGGGACTAGCGGGGGGGCCAAACACCGGGGAGCTGTTTTTT.

V usage is TRBV7-8 and J usage is TRBJ1-2; perhaps TRBD1 as D (6 bases). The CDR3 contains 14 residues. Germline-derived CDR1 and CDR2 are SGHVS and FQNEAQ. Trimming took off 2 bases at V and 3 bases at J, with 10 bases between the two ends. CDR3 bases: TGTGCCAGCAGCTTACGGGGGGGCGACTATGGCTACACCTTC. Its translation is CASSLRGGDYGYTF.

The chain employs TRBV6-1 and TRBJ2-7, with 7 bases identical to TRBD1. The CDR3 covers 13 residues. Germline-derived CDR1 and CDR2 are MNHNS and SASEGT. V dropped 3 bases and J dropped 3; count of bases not matched to a gene: 2. This CDR3 is CASSDNRGYEQYV. CDR3 coding DNA: TGTGCCAGCAGTGATAACAGGGGCTACGAGCAGTACGTC.

The V gene is TRBV27, the J gene TRBJ2-5; TRBD2 agrees at 7 bases. The CDR3 is 13 amino acids. CDR1 MNHEY and CDR2 SMNVEV come from the germline V gene (reference sequence). With V trimmed by 4 bases and J by 5 bases, 4 bases remained unmatched. CDR3 DNA sequence: TGTGCCAGCAGTTCGACTAGCTGGGAGACCCAGTACTTC. Amino acids: CASSSTSWETQYF.

The chain uses TRBV7-3 and TRBJ1-2; D unclear. CDR3 size: 14 residues. Trimming stripped 1 base from V and 4 bases from J, with 10 bases between. Germline assignment: CDR1 SGHTA and CDR2 FQGTGA. CDR3 amino acids: CASSLNPATYGYTF. The CDR3 DNA reads TGTGCCAGCAGCTTAAACCCGGCTACCTATGGCTACACCTTC.

The chain couples TRBV4-2 to TRBJ2-7; D uncertain. CDR3 length equals 14 residues. Germline CDR1 reads LGHNA; CDR2 reads YNFKEQ. Trimming shortened V by 0 bases and J by 2 bases, and 8 bases separated the two germline ends. The CDR3 spells CASSQDSGTYEQYF. CDR3 bases: TGTGCCAGCAGCCAAGATTCGGGTACCTACGAGCAGTACTTC.

The chain combines TRBV7-2 with TRBJ2-7, with D hard to call. The CDR3 is 14 amino acids. Trimming shortened V by 4 bases and J by 3 bases, and 13 bases separated the two germline ends. CDR1 SGHTA and CDR2 FQGNSA come from the germline V gene. The CDR3 loop is CASSYTLHIYEQYF. The CDR3 nucleotides are TGTGCCAGCAGCTATACCCTACACATCTACGAGCAGTACTTC.

The rearrangement joins TRBV7-9 to TRBJ1-2; 9 bases are a match to TRBD1. Germline trimming cut 5 bases from V and 3 bases from J; bases unmatched to any gene: 7. The CDR3 is made up of 15 amino acids. Germline CDR1 is SEHNR and CDR2 is FQNEAQ (reference sequence). This chain's CDR3 is CASSDRDRVYYGYTF. The CDR3 nucleotides are TGTGCCAGCAGCGACCGGGACAGGGTGTACTATGGCTACACCTTC.

The gene calls are TRBV5-3 and TRBJ2-7; D gene uncertain. TRBV5-3 qualifies as an ORF whose function is uncertain. This CDR3 comprises 12 residues. V lost 4 bases and J 1 base, leaving 6 bases between the germline ends. In DNA form, the CDR3 reads TGTGCCAGAAGCACCCCATCCTACGAGCAGTACTTC. It codes for CARSTPSYEQYF.

The chain links TRBV7-9 to TRBJ2-2; D is undetermined. The CDR3 is 13 residues long. V lost 3 bases and J lost 1, with 3 bases in between. Germline V gives CDR1 SEHNR, CDR2 FQNEAQ (reference sequence). The CDR3 protein is CASSFMNTGELFF. The CDR3 DNA follows: TGTGCCAGCAGCTTTATGAACACCGGGGAGCTGTTTTTT.

A note on this clone: A junction boundary mismatches the germline segment, possibly from a read error. The chain recombines TRBV6-4 with TRBJ1-5, with a possible D match to TRBD1 (5 bases). The CDR3 totals 15 residues. Germline CDR1 is MRHNA and CDR2 is SNTAGT. The CDR3 DNA reads TGTGCCAGCAGTTACTCAGACAGTAGCAATCAGCCCCAGCATTTT. Translated, it gives CASSYSDSSNQPQHF.

This clone has only a few counts. The chain is built from TRBV15 and TRBJ1-5, with D maybe TRBD1 (6 bases). CDR3 length: 14 residues. Germline assignment: CDR1 LNHNV and CDR2 YYDKDF (reference sequence). The V and J ends lost 2 bases and 7 bases respectively, with 12 bases between them. The CDR3 DNA reads TGTGCCACCAGCAGATCAGGGGTAGAACAGCCCCAGCATTTT. This translates into CATSRSGVEQPQHF.

This rearrangement joins TRBV5-1 to TRBJ2-1; 12 bases line up with TRBD1. The germline V gene has CDR1 SGHRS and CDR2 YFSETQ. CDR3 size: 15 residues. Trimming took 7 bases from V and 5 from J; bases not matched to a gene: 7. CDR3: CASATGTGGNNEQFF. Written as DNA, the CDR3 is TGCGCCAGCGCAACCGGGACAGGGGGCAACAATGAGCAGTTCTTC.

This clone has a single count. V usage is TRBV7-8 and J usage is TRBJ1-4; D is unresolved. Germline V gene lookup returns CDR1 SGHVS and CDR2 FQNEAQ. The CDR3 is 12 amino acids. Trimming stripped 8 bases from V and 3 bases from J, with 7 bases between. Here the CDR3 DNA reads TGTGCCAGCGGGTGGGCTAATGAAAAACTGTTTTTT. It specifies CASGWANEKLFF.

The CDR3 here is CASSFTSGGYNEQFF. The CDR3 DNA follows: TGTGCCAGCAGTTTCACAAGCGGGGGGTACAATGAGCAGTTCTTC. The rearrangement uses TRBV6-5 and TRBJ2-1; 9 nucleotides align to TRBD2. The CDR3 runs to 15 residues. The germline gives CDR1 MNHEY, CDR2 SVGAGI. With V trimmed by 4 bases and J by 4 bases, 5 bases remained unmatched.

This clone occurred a few times. V and J are TRBV1 and TRBJ2-3. TRBV1 is given as a pseudogene. CDR3 length: 15 residues. The CDR3 sequence is CTSSQAETSTDTQYF. CDR3 nucleotide sequence: TGCACCAGCAGCCAGGCAGAAACTAGCACAGATACGCAGTATTTT.

The chain is built from TRBV11-3 and TRBJ1-1; a possible D gene is TRBD1 (5 bases). Between the trimmed V and J ends, which lost 5 bases and 7 bases, there was a span of 14 bases. This CDR3 has 13 amino acids. Germline V gene data show CDR1 as SGHNT and CDR2 as YENEEA. CDR3: CASSVGGVVEAFF. The CDR3 nucleotides read TGTGCCAGCAGCGTGGGAGGGGTTGTTGAAGCTTTCTTT.

The rearrangement links TRBV7-9 to TRBJ2-2; D possibly uses TRBD1 or TRBD2 (5 bases each). Germline CDR1 reads SEHNR; CDR2 reads FQNEAQ (reference sequence). Deletions cut 1 base from V and 4 bases from J, with 10 bases between. This CDR3 is built from 15 residues. The CDR3, as DNA: TGTGCCAGCAGCTTAGGAGGGGTCCGCACCGGGGAGCTGTTTTTT. Translation: CASSLGGVRTGELFF.

V gene TRBV6-5 combines with J gene TRBJ2-1; the match to TRBD2 covers 10 bases. Germline V gives CDR1 MNHEY, CDR2 SVGAGI. V shed 6 bases and J 6 bases; nucleotides not matched to a gene: 8. The CDR3 covers 15 residues. The CDR3 DNA reads TGTGCCAGCAGGGAGCGGGGGGGGCTGTCCAATGAGCAGTTCTTC. The encoded protein is CASRERGGLSNEQFF.

J is TRBJ2-1 and V is TRBV4-1; 7 nucleotides agree with TRBD2. The CDR3 runs 16 residues. Germline V gene lookup returns CDR1 MGHRA and CDR2 YSYEKL. J was trimmed by 8 bases and V by 0 bases; bases with no gene match: 10. CDR3 sequence: CASSQELASYEDEQFF. CDR3 nucleotides: TGCGCCAGCAGCCAAGAACTAGCGTCCTACGAGGATGAGCAGTTCTTC.